Shown below are 25 T cell receptor beta chains from a single sample sequenced in a study of T cells in Graves' hyperthyroidism and ophthalmopathy. There were TCR beta CDR3 regions amplified from RNA transcripts. HTBI primers were employed in a first-round RT-PCR of the TCR CDR3. A single record per CDR3 protein comes from TCRdb applying MiXCR to the multiplex PCR reads. The sample records 730,000 or so distinct CDR3 sequences, 18% being singletons. The sample comprised blood. The receptors shown here come from a woman aged 50 to 65 with Graves' hyperthyroidism that later progressed to Graves' ophthalmopathy.

This clonotype has a count of ten or more. V usage is TRBV11-2 and J usage is TRBJ2-1, with unresolved D. V was cut by 0 bases and J by 9 bases, with 3 bases left in between. There are 11 residues in the CDR3. CDR1 and CDR2 from the germline V gene are SGHAT and FQNNGV. The CDR3: CASSLEREQFF. CDR3 in DNA: TGTGCCAGCAGCTTAGAGCGTGAGCAGTTCTTC.

This sequence joins TRBV10-2 and TRBJ2-5; 12 positions match TRBD2. The germline gives CDR1 WSHSY, CDR2 SAAADI. With V trimmed by 7 bases and J by 12 bases, 9 bases remained unmatched. This CDR3 comprises 13 residues. The CDR3 loop reads CASTTGLAGWEYF. CDR3 DNA: TGCGCCAGCACTACCGGACTAGCGGGGTGGGAGTACTTC.

The sample holds one count of this clonotype. The chain has TRBV11-1 and TRBJ2-3, with 9 nucleotides matching TRBD1. J gave up 0 bases and V 5 bases, and 6 bases lay outside the gene matches. Germline lookup yields CDR1 SGHAT and CDR2 FQDESV (reference sequence). The CDR3 length is 16 residues. This chain's CDR3 is CASSRPTGGSTDTQYF. In DNA, the CDR3 is TGTGCCAGCAGCCGGCCGACAGGGGGAAGCACAGATACGCAGTATTTT.

This clonotype occurred a few times. V usage is TRBV18 and J usage is TRBJ1-1; D gene unclear. The CDR3 runs to 16 residues. The V gene's germline CDR1 is KGHSH and CDR2 LQKENI. Trimming took off 1 base at V and 4 bases at J, with 16 bases between the two ends. This CDR3 reads CASSPQVSSVGTEAFF. The DNA of the CDR3 is TGTGCCAGCTCACCACAGGTCAGTTCTGTGGGCACTGAAGCTTTCTTT.

This clonotype was counted only a few times. The J gene is TRBJ2-7, the V gene TRBV4-1; weak D call: TRBD1 (5 bases). Germline-derived CDR1 and CDR2 are MGHRA and YSYEKL. The CDR3 has 20 amino acids. V lost 1 base to trimming and J lost 2 bases, with 27 bases between them. This chain's CDR3 is CASSQAGEGTARVAAYEQYF. In nucleotides, the CDR3 is TGCGCCAGCAGCCAAGCTGGGGAAGGTACGGCCAGGGTCGCGGCCTACGAGCAGTACTTC.

A single count supports this clonotype. The CDR3, as DNA: TGCGCCAGCAGCTTGGCGAACCTGAACAGTGCAACTAATGAAAAACTGTTTTTT. Its protein is CASSLANLNSATNEKLFF. The V and J genes are TRBV5-1 and TRBJ1-4; D is ambiguous. Trimming cost V 0 bases and J 0 bases, with 15 bases left between them. The germline gives CDR1 SGHRS, CDR2 YFSETQ. The CDR3 sequence is 18 residues long.

This clonotype has only a few counts. This rearrangement joins TRBV5-6 to TRBJ1-4; D not resolved. Germline V gene data show CDR1 as SGHDT and CDR2 as YYEEEE. V lost 1 base and J 7 bases, leaving 11 bases between the germline ends. The CDR3 spans 14 residues. The CDR3, as DNA: TGTGCCAGCAGCTTGACAGTAAGCTTTGAAAAACTGTTTTTT. This codes for CASSLTVSFEKLFF.

This clonotype has only a few counts. The chain joins TRBV12-3 or TRBV12-4 to TRBJ2-7; D unresolved. CDR3 length: 14 amino acids. With 2 bases removed from V and 0 bases from J, the gap between germline ends came to 8 bases. Here the CDR3 DNA reads TGTGCCAGCAGTTTAAGTCGAGCCTCCTACGAGCAGTACTTC. Amino acid sequence: CASSLSRASYEQYF.

This clonotype was counted many times. The genes are TRBV3-1 and TRBJ2-5; D remains unclear. Germline V gene sequence: CDR1 LGHDT, CDR2 YNNKEL (reference sequence). Trimming took off 2 bases at V and 7 bases at J, with 8 bases between the two ends. The CDR3 length is 12 residues. The CDR3 DNA reads as TGTGCCAGCAGCCAAAGGGTTGGGACCCAGTACTTC. Amino acids: CASSQRVGTQYF.

This clonotype came up many times. The rearrangement uses TRBV27 and TRBJ2-7; no clear D. Trimming took 3 bases from V and 5 from J, leaving 17 bases between them. This CDR3 comprises 15 residues. Per germline, CDR1 MNHEY and CDR2 SMNVEV (reference sequence). The CDR3 sequence: CASSLVGPPPDEQYF. CDR3 nucleotide sequence: TGTGCCAGCAGTTTGGTGGGCCCCCCCCCGGACGAGCAGTACTTC.

The V gene is TRBV12-3 or TRBV12-4, the J gene TRBJ2-5; tentative D call: TRBD2 (6 bases). The CDR3 covers 17 residues. Trimming left V 8 bases short and J 1 base short, with 23 bases between. The CDR3 DNA reads as TGTGCCAGCTCACCATTAGCGGTGGGGACCGGCCAAGAGACCCAGTACTTC. Residues: CASSPLAVGTGQETQYF.

This clonotype was picked up a small number of times. The chain has TRBV7-3 and TRBJ2-3; 12 nucleotides align to TRBD2. This CDR3 has 17 amino acids. Trimming took 1 base from V and 4 from J; bases not matched to a gene: 6. Germline assignment: CDR1 SGHTA and CDR2 FQGTGA. CDR3 nucleotides: TGTGCCAGCAGCTTAAAACAAGGACTAGCGGGGTCAGATACGCAGTATTTT. Protein: CASSLKQGLAGSDTQYF.

This clonotype was observed a handful of times. The chain employs TRBV2 and TRBJ1-4, with D perhaps matching TRBD1 (5 bases). Germline loops: CDR1 SNHLY, CDR2 FYNNEI. Trimming shortened V by 3 bases and J by 5 bases, and 10 bases separated the two germline ends. This CDR3 region has 14 residues. The CDR3 loop reads CASSDLTVNEKLFF. The CDR3 DNA reads as TGTGCCAGCAGTGATTTGACAGTGAATGAAAAACTGTTTTTT.

The chain employs TRBV9 and TRBJ1-4, with 10 bases that match TRBD1. The CDR3 contains 15 residues. Germline trimming cut 0 bases from V and 6 bases from J; bases unmatched to any gene: 2. From germline, CDR1 is SGDLS and CDR2 YYNGEE. CDR3 nucleotides: TGTGCCAGCAGCGTAGGGGGGACAGGGGATGAAAAACTGTTTTTT. It encodes CASSVGGTGDEKLFF.

V usage is TRBV20-1 and J usage is TRBJ1-6, with D hard to call. Germline V gives CDR1 DFQATT, CDR2 SNEGSKA (reference sequence). The CDR3 has 14 residues. Trimming left V 5 bases short and J 7 bases short, with 15 bases between. This CDR3 is CSAAPGVRNSPLHF. The CDR3 region has the DNA TGCAGTGCTGCCCCGGGAGTCAGAAATTCACCCCTCCACTTT.

This clonotype was found a few times. V usage is TRBV30 and J usage is TRBJ2-2; TRBD2 is a possible D gene (6 bases). Per the germline V gene, CDR1 is GTSNPN and CDR2 is SVGIG (reference sequence). With 2 bases removed from V and 6 bases from J, the gap between germline ends came to 13 bases. The CDR3 contains 14 residues. CDR3 residues: CAWSSGRRAGELFF. The CDR3 DNA reads as TGTGCCTGGAGTTCCGGACGGAGGGCCGGGGAGCTGTTTTTT.

This clonotype was picked up a small number of times. The chain uses TRBV5-6 and TRBJ2-5; D is perhaps TRBD1 (6 bases). Germline V gene sequence: CDR1 SGHDT, CDR2 YYEEEE. The CDR3 totals 18 residues. The germline V and J ends were trimmed by 4 bases and 1 base, with 23 bases remaining between them. CDR3 nucleotide sequence: TGTGCCAGCAGCACCCACTTTCCGGGACAAGGGTTCCAAGAGACCCAGTACTTC. Its translation: CASSTHFPGQGFQETQYF.

This chain links TRBV5-1 with TRBJ2-5; D is unclear. The V end was cut by 4 bases, the J end by 4 bases, with 20 bases between. Germline lookup yields CDR1 SGHRS and CDR2 YFSETQ. CDR3 length: 16 residues. CDR3 protein: CASSLRSPLRGETQYF. The CDR3 DNA follows: TGCGCCAGCAGCCTCCGCTCGCCGTTGAGAGGAGAGACCCAGTACTTC. Full variable domain (missing parts from reference TRBV5-1 and TRBJ2-5): KAGVTQTPRYLIKTRGQQVTLSCSPISGHRSVSWYQQTPGQGLQFLFEYFSETQRNKGNFPGRFSGRQFSNSRSEMNVSTLELGDSALYLCASSLRSPLRGETQYFGPGTRLLVL.

This clonotype was counted a few times. The genes are TRBV20-1 and TRBJ1-5; 7 bases line up with TRBD1. Germline-derived CDR1 and CDR2 are DFQATT and SNEGSKA (reference sequence). This CDR3 spans 15 amino acids. Trimming took 5 bases from V and 5 from J; bases not matched to a gene: 12. The chain's CDR3 is CSAVEVYRGDQPQHF. The CDR3 DNA is TGCAGTGCTGTCGAAGTGTACAGGGGCGATCAGCCCCAGCATTTT.

This clonotype was counted many times. V and J are TRBV10-3 and TRBJ2-1; tentatively, D is TRBD2 (6 bases). Germline values: CDR1 ENHRY, CDR2 SYGVKD. The CDR3 consists of 15 residues. V lost 6 bases, J lost 9 bases, and 21 bases lay in between. The CDR3 sequence: CAIRDGRGGKLEQFF. CDR3 DNA: TGTGCCATCAGAGACGGCCGGGGCGGGAAGCTTGAGCAGTTCTTC.

V gene TRBV29-1 combines with J gene TRBJ2-5; TRBD1 aligns across 9 bases. J lost 3 bases, V lost 6 bases, and 2 bases had no gene match. CDR3 length equals 12 residues. Germline V lookup: CDR1 SQVTM, CDR2 ANQGSEA. The CDR3 here is CSVRTGEETQYF. The CDR3 DNA sequence: TGCAGCGTGAGGACAGGGGAAGAGACCCAGTACTTC.

The CDR3 here is CAWRPRGRPSSNQPQHF. Here the CDR3 DNA reads TGTGCCTGGAGGCCCCGGGGGAGACCCTCTAGCAATCAGCCCCAGCATTTT. This sequence joins TRBV30 and TRBJ1-5; possibly TRBD1 for D (5 bases). Per germline, CDR1 GTSNPN and CDR2 SVGIG (reference sequence). CDR3 length equals 17 residues. With 3 bases removed from V and 0 bases from J, the gap between germline ends came to 18 bases.

The V and J genes are TRBV29-1 and TRBJ1-4; D gene unclear. The CDR3 contains 14 residues. Germline values: CDR1 SQVTM, CDR2 ANQGSEA. Deletions cut 4 bases from V and 6 bases from J, with 15 bases between. CDR3 DNA sequence: TGCAGCGTTGCCCCTAGCCGACGCCATGAAAAACTGTTTTTT. Its protein is CSVAPSRRHEKLFF.

This clonotype came up many times. The chain carries TRBV12-3 or TRBV12-4 and TRBJ1-6; TRBD1 is a possible D gene (6 bases). Trimming took off 6 bases at V and 7 bases at J, with 16 bases between the two ends. This CDR3 has 15 residues. CDR3 nucleotides: TGTGCCAGCAGCTTGAACAGGGCGGGGAATTCACCCCTCCACTTT. Protein product: CASSLNRAGNSPLHF.

In this sample, this clonotype turned up a few times. The J gene is TRBJ2-1, the V gene TRBV15; D may be TRBD1 (6 bases). Germline assignment: CDR1 LNHNV and CDR2 YYDKDF (reference sequence). The CDR3 is 17 residues long. The V gene lost 0 bases and the J gene lost 2 bases, with 14 bases spanning the gap. This CDR3 reads CATSRDLGTLAYNEQFF. CDR3 DNA sequence: TGTGCCACCAGCAGAGATCTGGGGACATTGGCCTACAATGAGCAGTTCTTC.